A selection of T cell receptor beta chains follows, all from one sample in a study of T cell responses to AZD1222 COVID-19 vaccine. Data came from immunoSEQ multiplex PCR; TCRdb stores just in-frame clones and leaves some out. There are about 93,000 clones in the sample; around 86% occur only once, and roughly 6.5% lies in the top ten. The material was peripheral blood, obtained on day 0 of AZD1222 vaccination. These receptors all come from an adult in good health. Each CDR3 is given with its conserved first and last residue. The order of the fields is J gene, D gene, clone size, V gene, CDR3 protein, CDR3 DNA. The D gene is left open where the match is weak. Size values are once, few and many counts, or a class for expanded clones, and some rows have none.

J gene: TRBJ2-2; D gene: TRBD1; clone size: once; V gene: TRBV7-8; CDR3 protein: CASSSDRRPSTGELFF; CDR3 DNA: TGTGCCAGCAGCTCGGACAGGCGACCATCCACCGGGGAGCTGTTTTTT
J gene: TRBJ2-1; D gene: .; clone size: .; V gene: TRBV6-5; CDR3 protein: CASSYSIAGAYEQFF; CDR3 DNA: TGTGCCAGCAGTTACTCGATTGCGGGGGCCTATGAGCAGTTCTTC
J gene: TRBJ2-5; D gene: .; clone size: once; V gene: TRBV7-9; CDR3 protein: CASTLSGGVETQYF; CDR3 DNA: TGTGCCAGCACCCTGTCGGGGGGCGTTGAGACCCAGTACTTC
J gene: TRBJ1-6; D gene: .; clone size: .; V gene: TRBV4-2; CDR3 protein: CASSQRETVHDSPLHF; CDR3 DNA: TGTGCCAGCAGCCAAAGGGAGACGGTCCACGATTCACCCCTCCACTTT
J gene: TRBJ1-5; D gene: .; clone size: .; V gene: TRBV7-9; CDR3 protein: CASSLGEGSNQPQHF; CDR3 DNA: TGTGCCAGCAGCCTCGGGGAGGGGAGCAATCAGCCCCAGCATTTT
J gene: TRBJ1-5; D gene: .; clone size: .; V gene: TRBV19; CDR3 protein: CASSMMIQSNQPQHF; CDR3 DNA: TGTGCCAGTAGTATGATGATACAGAGCAATCAGCCCCAGCATTTT
J gene: TRBJ1-2; D gene: .; clone size: .; V gene: TRBV19; CDR3 protein: CASSTPALGYTF; CDR3 DNA: TGTGCCAGTAGTACACCCGCGCTTGGCTACACCTTC
J gene: TRBJ2-5; D gene: .; clone size: .; V gene: TRBV19; CDR3 protein: CASSIQEQETQYF; CDR3 DNA: TGTGCCAGTAGTATACAGGAACAAGAGACCCAGTACTTC
J gene: TRBJ1-1; D gene: .; clone size: .; V gene: TRBV27; CDR3 protein: CASSLRLGDTEAFF; CDR3 DNA: TGTGCCAGCAGTTTAAGGCTGGGGGACACTGAAGCTTTCTTT
J gene: TRBJ1-5; D gene: TRBD1; clone size: .; V gene: TRBV7-2; CDR3 protein: CASSKTGQAIQPQHF; CDR3 DNA: TGTGCCAGCAGCAAAACCGGACAGGCCATCCAGCCCCAGCATTTT
J gene: TRBJ2-2; D gene: TRBD2; clone size: once; V gene: TRBV2; CDR3 protein: CASSFGTSGRDSTGELFF; CDR3 DNA: TGTGCCAGCAGTTTCGGGACTAGCGGGAGGGACTCAACCGGGGAGCTGTTTTTT
J gene: TRBJ2-7; D gene: TRBD2; clone size: .; V gene: TRBV7-8; CDR3 protein: CASSLPGGRYEQYF; CDR3 DNA: TGTGCCAGCAGCCTCCCGGGGGGGCGATACGAGCAGTACTTC
J gene: TRBJ2-5; D gene: .; clone size: .; V gene: TRBV7-9; CDR3 protein: CASSSGLFGTQYF; CDR3 DNA: TGTGCCAGCAGCTCGGGACTTTTTGGGACCCAGTACTTC
J gene: TRBJ1-1; D gene: .; clone size: .; V gene: TRBV3-1/TRBV3-2; CDR3 protein: CASSQDGGSAGEAFF; CDR3 DNA: TGTGCCAGCAGCCAAGATGGGGGATCGGCCGGTGAAGCTTTCTTT
J gene: TRBJ2-7; D gene: .; clone size: few; V gene: TRBV12-3/TRBV12-4; CDR3 protein: CASSSLYEQYF; CDR3 DNA: TGTGCCAGCAGTTCACTGTACGAGCAGTACTTC
J gene: TRBJ2-1; D gene: TRBD2; clone size: .; V gene: TRBV6-6; CDR3 protein: CASSWGGSTGEQFF; CDR3 DNA: TGTGCCAGCTCTTGGGGCGGGAGTACGGGTGAGCAGTTCTTC
J gene: TRBJ1-5; D gene: .; clone size: .; V gene: TRBV2; CDR3 protein: CASSVLGPQHF; CDR3 DNA: TGTGCCAGCAGTGTCTTGGGGCCCCAGCATTTT
J gene: TRBJ2-7; D gene: .; clone size: .; V gene: TRBV19; CDR3 protein: CASSMAAHEQYF; CDR3 DNA: TGTGCCAGTAGTATGGCAGCGCACGAGCAGTACTTC
J gene: TRBJ2-3; D gene: .; clone size: .; V gene: TRBV7-8; CDR3 protein: CASSLGRRRGSDTQYF; CDR3 DNA: TGTGCCAGCAGCTTAGGGCGGCGGCGGGGATCAGATACGCAGTATTTT
J gene: TRBJ1-3; D gene: .; clone size: .; V gene: TRBV5-6; CDR3 protein: CASSPTGPGNTIYF; CDR3 DNA: TGTGCCAGCAGCCCTACAGGCCCTGGAAACACCATATATTTT
J gene: TRBJ1-1; D gene: .; clone size: .; V gene: TRBV18; CDR3 protein: CASSPRAGDTEAFF; CDR3 DNA: TGTGCCAGCTCACCACGGGCAGGGGACACTGAAGCTTTCTTT
J gene: TRBJ2-1; D gene: TRBD2; clone size: .; V gene: TRBV7-2; CDR3 protein: CASSLDFAASGNNEQFF; CDR3 DNA: TGTGCCAGCAGCTTAGATTTCGCGGCTAGCGGCAACAATGAGCAGTTCTTC
J gene: TRBJ1-2; D gene: .; clone size: .; V gene: TRBV7-2; CDR3 protein: CASSLAWGYTF; CDR3 DNA: TGTGCCAGCAGCTTAGCGTGGGGCTACACCTTC
J gene: TRBJ2-7; D gene: .; clone size: .; V gene: TRBV7-9; CDR3 protein: CASSFLDPSTYEQYF; CDR3 DNA: TGTGCCAGCAGCTTCCTTGACCCCAGCACCTACGAGCAGTACTTC
J gene: TRBJ2-3; D gene: .; clone size: .; V gene: TRBV4-1; CDR3 protein: CASSQDSDGGFADTQYF; CDR3 DNA: TGCGCCAGCAGCCAAGATAGCGACGGCGGGTTCGCAGATACGCAGTATTTT
J gene: TRBJ2-5; D gene: .; clone size: .; V gene: TRBV19; CDR3 protein: CASSRVGARQETQYF; CDR3 DNA: TGTGCCAGTAGCAGAGTGGGGGCGCGGCAAGAGACCCAGTACTTC
J gene: TRBJ2-1; D gene: .; clone size: .; V gene: TRBV6-1; CDR3 protein: CASSVMQGFPYNEQFF; CDR3 DNA: TGTGCCAGCAGTGTAATGCAGGGTTTCCCCTACAATGAGCAGTTCTTC
J gene: TRBJ1-1; D gene: TRBD1; clone size: .; V gene: TRBV19; CDR3 protein: CASRSQGSTEAFF; CDR3 DNA: TGTGCCAGTCGATCACAGGGGAGCACTGAAGCTTTCTTT
J gene: TRBJ1-6; D gene: .; clone size: .; V gene: TRBV6-6; CDR3 protein: CASSYSEFRSPLHF; CDR3 DNA: TGTGCCAGCAGTTACTCAGAGTTTAGGTCACCCCTCCACTTT
J gene: TRBJ1-2; D gene: .; clone size: .; V gene: TRBV24-1; CDR3 protein: CATSEDRQTGYTF; CDR3 DNA: TGTGCCACCAGTGAAGACAGGCAGACTGGCTACACCTTC
J gene: TRBJ2-7; D gene: TRBD2; clone size: .; V gene: TRBV18; CDR3 protein: CASSSGRDYEQYF; CDR3 DNA: TGTGCCTCCTCCTCAGGGAGGGACTACGAGCAGTACTTC